The clone carrying this TCR beta chain was observed a few times. V gave up 7 bases and J gave up 5 bases, with 21 bases separating them. The CDR3 totals 15 residues. Germline V lookup: CDR1 WSHSY, CDR2 SAAADI. TCRdb passed the RT-PCR reads through MiXCR, listing each CDR3 protein once. The sample has about 680,000 distinct CDR3 sequences, around 14% seen once. This chain uses TRBV10-2 with TRBJ2-7, with D perhaps matching TRBD2 (6 bases). The sequencing sample was made of memory CD4+ T cells from blood. The TCR comes from a female donor in good health, serving as a healthy control. CDR3 protein: CASKGLSLGVDEQYF. The DNA of the CDR3 is TGCGCCAGCAAGGGACTGAGCTTGGGCGTTGACGAGCAGTACTTC.